This T cell receptor beta chain was profiled in a study of cytomegalovirus exposure and HLA in healthy donors. Study results and limitations: The majority of CMV-associated TCR beta chains were reported as apparently HLA-restricted in a later analysis. The authors considered a cluster of highly shared sequence variants likely to be a sequencing artifact. Indistinguishable V segments such as TRBV6-2 and TRBV6-3 were excluded.

The sample holds a few counts of this clone. Its antigen is not identified. Germline V gene lookup returns CDR1 MNHEY and CDR2 SVGAGI. CDR3 length: 12 residues. Deletions cut 8 bases from V and 4 bases from J, with 11 bases between. The PCR ran on 60 Vbeta and 13 Jbeta primers. Clones were read by immunoSEQ multiplex PCR, and TCRdb kept only the in-frame ones, dropping some. The data show 200,000 to 300,000 clones, with around 80% seen just once and approximately 5.3% held by the top ten. Sequenced: PBMCs. The chain is built from TRBV6-5 and TRBJ1-2, with a tentative D call TRBD1 (5 bases). The receptor comes from a woman in her forties in good health and CMV-seropositive. The CDR3 nucleotides are TGTGCCAGCGGATCGGGGGGCTATGGCTACACCTTC. Amino acids: CASGSGGYGYTF.